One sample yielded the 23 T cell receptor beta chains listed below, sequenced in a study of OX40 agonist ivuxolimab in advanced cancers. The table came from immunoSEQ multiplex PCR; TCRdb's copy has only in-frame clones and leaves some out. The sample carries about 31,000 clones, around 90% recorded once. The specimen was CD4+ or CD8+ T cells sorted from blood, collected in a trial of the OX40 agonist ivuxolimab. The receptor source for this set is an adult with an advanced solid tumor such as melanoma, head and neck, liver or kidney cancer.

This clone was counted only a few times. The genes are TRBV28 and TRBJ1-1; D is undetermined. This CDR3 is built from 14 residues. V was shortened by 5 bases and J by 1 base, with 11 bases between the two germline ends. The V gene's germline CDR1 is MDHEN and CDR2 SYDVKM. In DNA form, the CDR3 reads TGTGCCAGCAGTCCGGCCCCTCAGAACACTGAAGCTTTCTTT. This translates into CASSPAPQNTEAFF.

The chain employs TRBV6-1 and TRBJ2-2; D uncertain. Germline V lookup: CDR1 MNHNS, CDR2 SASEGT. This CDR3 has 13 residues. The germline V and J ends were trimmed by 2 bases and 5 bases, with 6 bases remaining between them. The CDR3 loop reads CASSELQTGELFF. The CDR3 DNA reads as TGTGCCAGCAGTGAACTTCAAACCGGGGAGCTGTTTTTT.

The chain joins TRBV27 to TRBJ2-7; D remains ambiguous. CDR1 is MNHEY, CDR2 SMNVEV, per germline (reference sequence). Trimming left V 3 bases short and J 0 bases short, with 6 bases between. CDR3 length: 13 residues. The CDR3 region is CASSFSISYEQYF. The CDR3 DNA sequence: TGTGCCAGCAGTTTCTCCATCTCCTACGAGCAGTACTTC.

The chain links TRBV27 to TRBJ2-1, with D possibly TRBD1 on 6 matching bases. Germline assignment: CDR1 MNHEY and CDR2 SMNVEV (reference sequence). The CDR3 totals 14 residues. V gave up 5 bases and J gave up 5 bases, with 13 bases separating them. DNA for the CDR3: TGTGCCAGCAGTCAGGGGACCACACACAATGAGCAGTTCTTC. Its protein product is CASSQGTTHNEQFF.

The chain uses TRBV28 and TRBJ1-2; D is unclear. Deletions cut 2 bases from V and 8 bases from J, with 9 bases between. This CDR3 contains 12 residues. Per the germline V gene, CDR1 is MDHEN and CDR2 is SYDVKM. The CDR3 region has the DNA TGTGCCAGCAGTTTAAGGATGGGGGGCTACACCTTC. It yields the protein CASSLRMGGYTF.

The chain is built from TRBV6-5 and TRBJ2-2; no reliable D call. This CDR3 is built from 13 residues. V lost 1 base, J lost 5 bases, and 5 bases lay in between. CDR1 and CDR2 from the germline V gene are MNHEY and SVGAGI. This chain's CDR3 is CASSYYGTGELFF. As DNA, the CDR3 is TGTGCCAGCAGTTACTACGGGACCGGGGAGCTGTTTTTT.

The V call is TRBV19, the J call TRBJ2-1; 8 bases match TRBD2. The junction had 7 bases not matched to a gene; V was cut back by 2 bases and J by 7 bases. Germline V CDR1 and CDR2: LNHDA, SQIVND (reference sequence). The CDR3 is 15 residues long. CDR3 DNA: TGTGCCAGTAGTATATCGGGGGGGGCCGAAAATGAGCAGTTCTTC. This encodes CASSISGGAENEQFF.

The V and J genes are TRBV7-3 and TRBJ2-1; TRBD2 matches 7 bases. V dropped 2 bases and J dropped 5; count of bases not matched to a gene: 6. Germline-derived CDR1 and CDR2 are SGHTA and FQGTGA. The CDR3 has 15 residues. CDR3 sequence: CASSLLGGTHNEQFF. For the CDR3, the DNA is TGTGCCAGCAGCTTACTCGGGGGGACCCACAATGAGCAGTTCTTC. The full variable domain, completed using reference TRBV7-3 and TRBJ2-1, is GAGVSQTPSNKVTEKGKYVELRCDPISGHTALYWYRQSLGQGPEFLIYFQGTGAADDSGLPNDRFFAVRPEGSVSTLKIQRTERGDSAVYLCASSLLGGTHNEQFFGPGTRLTVL.

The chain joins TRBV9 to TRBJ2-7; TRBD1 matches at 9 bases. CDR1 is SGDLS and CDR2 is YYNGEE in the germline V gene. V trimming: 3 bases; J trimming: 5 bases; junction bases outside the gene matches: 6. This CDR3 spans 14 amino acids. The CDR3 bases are TGTGCCAGCAGCGAGGGGGACAGGGACCACGAGCAGTACTTC. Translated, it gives CASSEGDRDHEQYF.

The CDR3 here is CASRRISGNTIYF. The DNA for the CDR3 is TGTGCCAGCCGTAGAATCTCTGGAAACACCATATATTTT. This rearrangement joins TRBV6-1 to TRBJ1-3; D is ambiguous. The V gene lost 8 bases and the J gene lost 0 bases, with 8 bases spanning the gap. Germline V gene data show CDR1 as MNHNS and CDR2 as SASEGT. The CDR3 is 13 residues long.

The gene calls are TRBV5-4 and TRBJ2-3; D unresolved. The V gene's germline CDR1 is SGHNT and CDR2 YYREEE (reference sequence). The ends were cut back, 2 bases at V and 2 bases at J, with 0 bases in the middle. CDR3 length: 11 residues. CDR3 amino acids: CASSFTDTQYF. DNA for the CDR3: TGTGCCAGCAGCTTCACAGATACGCAGTATTTT.

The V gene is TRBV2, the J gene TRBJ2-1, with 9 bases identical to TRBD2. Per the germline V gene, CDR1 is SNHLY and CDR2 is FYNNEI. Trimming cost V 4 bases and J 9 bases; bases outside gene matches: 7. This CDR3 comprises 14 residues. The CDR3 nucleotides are TGTGCCAGCAGTGGGGGACTAGCTCGGGTTGAGCAGTTCTTC. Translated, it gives CASSGGLARVEQFF.

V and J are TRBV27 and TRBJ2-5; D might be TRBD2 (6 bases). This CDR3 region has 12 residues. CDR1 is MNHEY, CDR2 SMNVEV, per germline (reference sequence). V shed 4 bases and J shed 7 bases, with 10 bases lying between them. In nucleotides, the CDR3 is TGTGCCAGCAGTTACCCCGGGGGGACCCAGTACTTC. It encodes CASSYPGGTQYF.

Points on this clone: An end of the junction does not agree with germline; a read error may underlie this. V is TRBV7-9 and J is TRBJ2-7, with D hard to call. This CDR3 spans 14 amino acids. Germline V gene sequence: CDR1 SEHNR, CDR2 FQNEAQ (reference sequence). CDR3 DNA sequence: TGTGCCAGCAGTTTAGAACTTAACTCCTACGAGCAGTACTTC. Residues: CASSLELNSYEQYF.

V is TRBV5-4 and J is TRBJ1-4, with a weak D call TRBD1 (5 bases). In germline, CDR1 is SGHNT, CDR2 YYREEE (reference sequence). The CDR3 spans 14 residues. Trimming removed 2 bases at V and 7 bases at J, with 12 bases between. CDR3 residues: CASSFWGGGEKLFF. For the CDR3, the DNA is TGTGCCAGCAGCTTCTGGGGGGGAGGTGAAAAACTGTTTTTT.

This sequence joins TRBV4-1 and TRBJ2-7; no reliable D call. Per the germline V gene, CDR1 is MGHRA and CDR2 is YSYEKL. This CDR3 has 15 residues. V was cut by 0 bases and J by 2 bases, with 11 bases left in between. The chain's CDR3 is CASSQDRHIAYEQYF. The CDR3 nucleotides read TGCGCCAGCAGCCAAGATAGGCACATTGCCTACGAGCAGTACTTC.

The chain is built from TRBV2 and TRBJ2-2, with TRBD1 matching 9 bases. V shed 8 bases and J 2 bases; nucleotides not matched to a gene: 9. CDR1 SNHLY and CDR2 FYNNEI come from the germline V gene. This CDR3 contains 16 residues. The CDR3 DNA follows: TGTGCCAGCGCCCGGGACAGGGAGGGCAACACCGGGGAGCTGTTTTTT. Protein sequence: CASARDREGNTGELFF.

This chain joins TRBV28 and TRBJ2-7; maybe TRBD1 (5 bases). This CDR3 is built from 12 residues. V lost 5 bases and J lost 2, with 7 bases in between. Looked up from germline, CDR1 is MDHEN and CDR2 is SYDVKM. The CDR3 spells CASSRTTYEQYF. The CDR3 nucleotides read TGTGCCAGCAGTCGGACAACCTACGAGCAGTACTTC.

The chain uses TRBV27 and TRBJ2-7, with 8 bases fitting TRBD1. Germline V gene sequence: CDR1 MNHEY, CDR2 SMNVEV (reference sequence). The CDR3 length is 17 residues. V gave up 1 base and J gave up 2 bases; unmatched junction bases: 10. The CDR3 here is CASSLCRRTGRTYEQYF. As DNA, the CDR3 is TGTGCCAGCAGTTTATGCCGGCGGACAGGGCGGACCTACGAGCAGTACTTC.

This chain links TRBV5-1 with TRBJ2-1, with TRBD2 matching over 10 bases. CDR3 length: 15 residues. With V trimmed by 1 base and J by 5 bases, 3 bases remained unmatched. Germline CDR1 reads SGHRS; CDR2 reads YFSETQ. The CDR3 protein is CASSLYLAGDNEQFF. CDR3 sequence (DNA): TGCGCCAGCAGCTTGTACCTAGCGGGAGACAATGAGCAGTTCTTC.

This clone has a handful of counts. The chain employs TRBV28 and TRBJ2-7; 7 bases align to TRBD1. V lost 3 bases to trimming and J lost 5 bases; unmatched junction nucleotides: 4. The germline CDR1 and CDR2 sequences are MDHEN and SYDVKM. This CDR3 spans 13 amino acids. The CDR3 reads CASSLTGLHEQYF. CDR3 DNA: TGTGCCAGCAGTTTGACAGGGCTCCACGAGCAGTACTTC.

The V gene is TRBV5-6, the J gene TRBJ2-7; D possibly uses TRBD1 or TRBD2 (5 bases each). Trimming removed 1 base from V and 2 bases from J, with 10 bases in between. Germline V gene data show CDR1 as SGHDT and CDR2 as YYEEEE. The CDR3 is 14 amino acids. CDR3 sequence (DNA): TGTGCCAGCAGCTTGCCGGGACCCCCCTACGAGCAGTACTTC. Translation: CASSLPGPPYEQYF.

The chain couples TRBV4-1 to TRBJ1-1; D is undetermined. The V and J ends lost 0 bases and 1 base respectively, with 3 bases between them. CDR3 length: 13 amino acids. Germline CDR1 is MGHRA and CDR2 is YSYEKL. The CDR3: CASSQDPNTEAFF. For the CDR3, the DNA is TGCGCCAGCAGCCAAGATCCGAACACTGAAGCTTTCTTT.